Listed below are T cell receptor beta chains from one sample, sequenced in a study of cytomegalovirus exposure and HLA in healthy donors. TCRdb's table, derived via immunoSEQ multiplex PCR, lists solely in-frame clones and lacks some. The profile shows 200,000 or so clones, around nine tenths of them singletons. The sequencing sample was made of PBMCs. The receptor set was obtained from a woman younger than 35 in good health and CMV-seronegative. CDR3s include the opening cysteine and the closing phenylalanine or tryptophan. A D gene is named only where the DNA matches it firmly. Part of the rows lack a size; the others show once, few, many or a class for expanded clones.

J,V,size,D,CDR3,DNA
TRBJ1-5,TRBV18,-,-,CASSEVNQPQHF,TGTGCCAGCTCAGAGGTAAATCAGCCCCAGCATTTT
TRBJ2-5,TRBV30,-,TRBD2,CAWSSYSGIFETQYF,TGTGCCTGGAGTTCCTATAGCGGGATCTTTGAGACCCAGTACTTC
TRBJ2-2,TRBV7-2,-,-,CASSRTRQTRRATGELFF,TGTGCCAGCAGCCGTACCAGGCAGACTAGAAGAGCCACCGGGGAGCTGTTTTTT
TRBJ2-7,TRBV11-3,-,TRBD1,CASSLGTGDYYEQYF,TGTGCCAGCAGCTTAGGGACAGGGGATTACTACGAGCAGTACTTC
TRBJ2-7,TRBV27,-,TRBD2,CASTNDFPTRLAGVYEQYF,TGTGCCAGCACCAACGACTTCCCCACTCGACTAGCGGGAGTTTACGAGCAGTACTTC
TRBJ1-1,TRBV5-1,-,-,CASSLWEDTEAFF,TGCGCCAGCAGCTTGTGGGAGGACACTGAAGCTTTCTTT
TRBJ1-2,TRBV2,-,TRBD1,CASSEARDRSYGYTF,TGTGCCAGCAGTGAAGCGCGGGACAGAAGCTATGGCTACACCTTC
TRBJ1-2,TRBV30,-,-,CAWGTPNYGYTF,TGTGCCTGGGGGACACCAAACTATGGCTACACCTTC
TRBJ1-3,TRBV2,-,TRBD1,CASSGLGTGAGLSGNTIYF,TGTGCCAGCAGCGGCCTCGGGACAGGGGCAGGACTTTCTGGAAACACCATATATTTT
TRBJ2-1,TRBV15,-,TRBD2,CATSRDGRLAGGRSHEQFF,TGTGCCACCAGCAGAGATGGGAGACTAGCGGGAGGCCGTAGTCATGAGCAGTTCTTC
TRBJ2-7,TRBV12-2,few,-,CASPHDRDYEQYF,TGTGCAAGCCCTCACGACAGGGACTACGAGCAGTACTTC
TRBJ1-2,TRBV6-1,once,TRBD1,CASSEVGQGATANYGYTF,TGTGCCAGCAGTGAAGTAGGACAGGGGGCGACAGCTAACTATGGCTACACCTTC
TRBJ2-7,TRBV6-5,-,-,CASSPGTGGLEQYF,TGTGCCAGCAGCCCCGGGACTGGGGGTCTCGAGCAGTACTTC
TRBJ2-7,TRBV9,-,-,CASSVGLDYEQYF,TGTGCCAGCAGCGTAGGCCTAGACTACGAGCAGTACTTC
TRBJ2-5,TRBV5-6,-,-,CASSLDLQETQYF,TGTGCCAGCAGCCTGGACCTACAAGAGACCCAGTACTTC
TRBJ2-1,TRBV12-5,-,TRBD2,CASGLGGTSGRPLYNEQFF,TGTGCTAGTGGTTTGGGGGGGACTAGCGGGAGGCCCCTCTACAATGAGCAGTTCTTC
TRBJ2-7,TRBV19,-,-,CASSPRDSPPYEQYF,TGTGCCAGTAGCCCTCGTGACAGCCCTCCCTACGAGCAGTACTTC
TRBJ2-3,TRBV10-2,once,TRBD1,CASGFGTGVTDTQYF,TGCGCCAGTGGTTTCGGGACAGGGGTCACAGATACGCAGTATTTT
TRBJ1-1,TRBV7-2,-,-,CASSLNPTVNTEAFF,TGTGCCAGCAGCTTAAATCCGACAGTGAACACTGAAGCTTTCTTT
TRBJ1-1,TRBV27,-,TRBD1,CASSLLSSGQFSFF,TGTGCCAGCAGTTTATTATCTTCGGGACAGTTTTCATTCTTT